This T cell receptor (beta chain) came from a study of OX40 agonist ivuxolimab in advanced cancers. Study-wide background: Patients enrolled in dose escalation were diagnosed with hepatocellular carcinoma, melanoma, renal cell or head and neck cancer. Findings of the study overall: Dosing at 0.1 to 3.0 mg/kg was accompanied by clonal expansion of CD4+ and CD8+ blood T cells by week 6. Relative to CD4+, CD8+ T cells held more expanded clones on average.

The timepoints at which blood was sampled were baseline, cycle 4 day 1, and cycle 7 day 1. On this clone: Its matching antigen is unknown.

The CDR3 is 16 residues long. The germline V gene encodes CDR1 MGHRA and CDR2 YSYEKL. With 1 base removed from V and 6 bases from J, the gap between germline ends came to 16 bases. TCRdb's table, derived via immunoSEQ multiplex PCR, lists solely in-frame clones and lacks some. The table shows over 9,000 clones, with 75% to 85% occurring only once. This sample comprised CD4+ or CD8+ T cells sorted from blood, obtained in a trial of the OX40 agonist ivuxolimab. The receptor was isolated from an adult with an advanced solid tumor such as melanoma, head and neck, liver or kidney cancer. The chain combines TRBV4-1 with TRBJ1-5; a possible D gene is TRBD1 (5 bases). This CDR3 is CASSQGGQTSGQPQHF. The CDR3 DNA is TGCGCCAGCAGCCAAGGCGGACAAACTTCGGGTCAGCCCCAGCATTTT.